These 14 T cell receptor beta chains came from one sample sequenced in a study of long-term antiretroviral therapy in people with HIV. Assay version v3.0 of immunoSEQ was used, and it was run at survey level. Repertoires were generated with immunoSEQ multiplex PCR, while TCRdb's copy carries only in-frame clones and drops some. There are roughly 20,000 clones in the sample; more than 75% occur only once, and over 9.5% lies in the top ten. Sample: unsorted PBMCs, taken 0.5 years after starting antiretroviral therapy. The source of these receptors is a man aged 40-49 years with HIV.

J is TRBJ2-6 and V is TRBV7-6; TRBD2 might be the D (5 bases). V was pared by 2 bases and J by 0 bases, with 20 bases between. Germline V lookup: CDR1 SGHVS, CDR2 FNYEAQ. The CDR3 runs to 20 residues. The CDR3 DNA reads TGTGCCAGCAGCTTATCGAGCGGAGGCTTCCCCTTCTCTGGGGCCAACGTCCTGACTTTC. Protein sequence: CASSLSSGGFPFSGANVLTF.

V is TRBV18 and J is TRBJ1-5, with TRBD1 matching over 12 bases. The CDR3 is 15 residues long. Looked up from germline, CDR1 is KGHSH and CDR2 is LQKENI. V was clipped by 3 bases and J by 6 bases; unmatched bases: 3. The CDR3 nucleotides read TGTGCCAGCTCACCCGGGACAGGGGGCTCTCAGCCCCAGCATTTT. Residues: CASSPGTGGSQPQHF.

The chain employs TRBV29-1 and TRBJ1-4, with 7 bases lining up with TRBD1. Looked up from germline, CDR1 is SQVTM and CDR2 is ANQGSEA. The junction had 9 bases not matched to a gene; V was cut back by 3 bases and J by 8 bases. This CDR3 contains 14 residues. CDR3 nucleotides: TGCAGCGTTGAGGCAGGGGGAGGGCGGGAAAAACTGTTTTTT. It translates to CSVEAGGGREKLFF.

In this sample, this clone turned up once. The rearrangement joins TRBV7-2 to TRBJ1-3; D ambiguous. From germline, CDR1 is SGHTA and CDR2 FQGNSA. V gave up 0 bases and J gave up 1 base, with 7 bases separating them. The CDR3 consists of 15 residues. This CDR3 reads CASSLAQMSGNTIYF. CDR3 nucleotides: TGTGCCAGCAGCTTAGCGCAGATGTCTGGAAACACCATATATTTT.

The rearrangement links TRBV27 to TRBJ2-7; D perhaps matches TRBD2 (5 bases). The CDR3 extends over 15 amino acids. Germline CDR1 reads MNHEY; CDR2 reads SMNVEV (reference sequence). V lost 3 bases and J lost 6, with 18 bases in between. In DNA, the CDR3 is TGTGCCAGCAGTTTCTTACATAAGAGGGATGTCGAGCAGTACTTC. Its translation: CASSFLHKRDVEQYF.

This clone was observed a handful of times. The genes are TRBV10-1 and TRBJ2-7; the D gene is possibly TRBD1 (6 bases). The ends were cut back, 3 bases at V and 0 bases at J, with 6 bases in the middle. The CDR3 is 13 residues long. CDR1 and CDR2 from the germline V gene are WNHNN and SYGVQD (reference sequence). CDR3 DNA sequence: TGCGCCAGCAGTGACAGGGGCTCCTACGAGCAGTACTTC. Its translation: CASSDRGSYEQYF.

J is TRBJ2-7 and V is TRBV7-9, with TRBD1 matching over 8 bases. The CDR3 sequence is 12 residues long. With V trimmed by 4 bases and J by 11 bases, 7 bases remained unmatched. The V gene's germline CDR1 is SEHNR and CDR2 FQNEAQ (reference sequence). CDR3 region: CASSSRDRPEYF. CDR3 DNA: TGTGCCAGCAGCTCCCGGGACAGGCCTGAGTACTTC.

The chain employs TRBV29-1 and TRBJ2-2; no reliable D call. CDR3 length: 14 residues. Deletions cut 7 bases from V and 0 bases from J, with 12 bases between. Per germline, CDR1 SQVTM and CDR2 ANQGSEA. The CDR3 protein is CSATWGTNTGELFF. The CDR3 region has the DNA TGCAGCGCGACTTGGGGAACGAACACCGGGGAGCTGTTTTTT.

This chain joins TRBV28 and TRBJ2-3, with D maybe TRBD2 (6 bases). Trimming pared 4 bases from V and 1 base from J, leaving 15 bases between. Germline CDR1 MDHEN, CDR2 SYDVKM. This CDR3 has 16 amino acids. In nucleotides, the CDR3 is TGTGCCAGCAGTTCTACCCCGGGGGAGGGCACAGATACGCAGTATTTT. Translation gives CASSSTPGEGTDTQYF. The full variable domain, rest sourced from reference TRBV28 and TRBJ2-3, is DVKVTQSSRYLVKRTGEKVFLECVQDMDHENMFWYRQDPGLGLRLIYFSYDVKMKEKGDIPEGYSVSREKKERFSLILESASTNQTSMYLCASSSTPGEGTDTQYFGPGTRLTVL.

The gene calls are TRBV2 and TRBJ2-3, with D hard to call. In germline, CDR1 is SNHLY, CDR2 FYNNEI. Trimming shortened V by 6 bases and J by 4 bases, and 20 bases separated the two germline ends. The CDR3 spans 16 residues. The CDR3 is CASRMNAGQASDTQYF. CDR3 bases: TGTGCCAGCAGGATGAACGCAGGCCAAGCATCAGATACGCAGTATTTT.

This chain uses TRBV27 with TRBJ2-7; 13 bases are shared with TRBD2. Germline CDR1 is MNHEY and CDR2 is SMNVEV (reference sequence). The CDR3 is 15 amino acids. V trimming: 3 bases; J trimming: 8 bases; junction bases outside the gene matches: 7. The chain's CDR3 is CASSFGGLAGQKQYF. CDR3 in DNA: TGTGCCAGCAGTTTTGGGGGACTAGCGGGACAAAAGCAGTACTTC.

The chain has TRBV6-5 and TRBJ1-2, with no clear D. Germline V gene sequence: CDR1 MNHEY, CDR2 SVGAGI. The CDR3 is 12 residues long. V was shortened by 7 bases and J by 4 bases, with 10 bases between the two germline ends. CDR3 sequence: CASKGSPYGYTF. DNA of the CDR3: TGTGCCAGCAAAGGCAGCCCCTATGGCTACACCTTC.

The chain has TRBV5-1 and TRBJ2-3; unclear D gene. The CDR3 spans 13 residues. Trimming removed 0 bases at V and 1 base at J, with 3 bases between. Germline V CDR1 and CDR2: SGHRS, YFSETQ. The CDR3 DNA reads as TGCGCCAGCAGCTTGGGACGCACAGATACGCAGTATTTT. This gives the protein CASSLGRTDTQYF.

The gene calls are TRBV5-8 and TRBJ2-1, with D unclear. This CDR3 has 14 residues. V was trimmed by 6 bases and J by 5 bases, leaving 15 bases between them. Germline CDR1 reads SGHTS; CDR2 reads YDEGEE. The CDR3 DNA follows: TGTGCCAGCATGAGGAGAAGCAGAGACAATGAGCAGTTCTTC. It codes for CASMRRSRDNEQFF.